This TCR beta chain derives from a study of beta chain features in type 1 diabetes. General study findings and limits: Type 1 diabetes patients showed a moderate but significant shortening of TCRB CDR3s in all four CD4+ subsets.

All of the isolated RNA was reverse transcribed, so expressed TCRB transcripts were sequenced. Profiled with immunoSEQ multiplex PCR; TCRdb holds only in-frame clones, not every one. This table has approximately 260,000 clones, less than 30% appearing once. Trimming took 5 bases from V and 9 from J; bases not matched to a gene: 14. Germline values: CDR1 SEHNR, CDR2 FQNEAQ (reference sequence). There are 16 residues in the CDR3. In this sample, this clone turned up a few times. The antigen remains undetermined. Sequencing used naive CD4+ T cells from blood. The chain uses TRBV7-9 and TRBJ2-1; the match to TRBD2 covers 9 bases. The clonotype was recovered from a woman under 40 with type 1 diabetes. CDR3 amino acids: CASSQGLAGRFTEQFF. CDR3 sequence (DNA): TGTGCCAGCAGCCAGGGACTAGCCGGGAGGTTTACTGAGCAGTTCTTC.